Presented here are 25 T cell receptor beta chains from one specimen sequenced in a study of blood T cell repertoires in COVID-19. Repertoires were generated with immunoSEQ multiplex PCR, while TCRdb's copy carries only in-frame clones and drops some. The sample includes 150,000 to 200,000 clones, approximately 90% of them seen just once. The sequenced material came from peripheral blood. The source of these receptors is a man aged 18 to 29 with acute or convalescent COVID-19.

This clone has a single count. DNA for the CDR3: TGTGCCAGCAGTGATGGGGTAGGAGGGGTGAGCTCCTACGAGCAGTACTTC. Its protein is CASSDGVGGVSSYEQYF. J is TRBJ2-7 and V is TRBV2, with D possibly TRBD2 on 6 matching bases. The germline CDR1 and CDR2 sequences are SNHLY and FYNNEI. The CDR3 is 17 amino acids. V lost 3 bases and J lost 0, with 18 bases in between.

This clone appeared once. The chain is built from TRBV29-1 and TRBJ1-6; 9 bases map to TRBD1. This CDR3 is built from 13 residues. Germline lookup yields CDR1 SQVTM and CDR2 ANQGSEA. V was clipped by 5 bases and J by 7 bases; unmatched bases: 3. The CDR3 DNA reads TGCAGCGTTCGGGACAGGGAGAATTCACCCCTCCACTTT. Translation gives CSVRDRENSPLHF.

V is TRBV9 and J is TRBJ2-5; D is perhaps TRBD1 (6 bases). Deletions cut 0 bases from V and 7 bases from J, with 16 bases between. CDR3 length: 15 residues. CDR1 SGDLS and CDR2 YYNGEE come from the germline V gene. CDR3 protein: CASSVAGRQGWTQYF. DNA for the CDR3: TGTGCCAGCAGCGTAGCGGGCCGCCAGGGGTGGACCCAGTACTTC.

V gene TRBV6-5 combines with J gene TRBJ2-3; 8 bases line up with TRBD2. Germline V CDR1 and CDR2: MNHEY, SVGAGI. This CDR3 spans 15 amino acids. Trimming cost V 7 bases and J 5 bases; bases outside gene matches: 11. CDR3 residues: CASTSGGARVDTQYF. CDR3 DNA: TGTGCCAGCACCTCCGGGGGGGCGAGGGTAGATACGCAGTATTTT.

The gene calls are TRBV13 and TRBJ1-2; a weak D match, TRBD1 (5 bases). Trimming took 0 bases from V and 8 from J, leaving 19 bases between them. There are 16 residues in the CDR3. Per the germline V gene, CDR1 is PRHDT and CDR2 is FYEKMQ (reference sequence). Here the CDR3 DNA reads TGTGCCAGCAGCTTAGGGGGGCCAGGATCCCTCTACGGCTACACCTTC. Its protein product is CASSLGGPGSLYGYTF.

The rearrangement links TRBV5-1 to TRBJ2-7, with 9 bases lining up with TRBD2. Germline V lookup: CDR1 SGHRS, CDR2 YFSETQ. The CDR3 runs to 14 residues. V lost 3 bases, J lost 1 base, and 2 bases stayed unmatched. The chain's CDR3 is CASSSLAGSYEQYF. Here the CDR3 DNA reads TGCGCCAGCAGCTCGCTAGCGGGATCCTACGAGCAGTACTTC.

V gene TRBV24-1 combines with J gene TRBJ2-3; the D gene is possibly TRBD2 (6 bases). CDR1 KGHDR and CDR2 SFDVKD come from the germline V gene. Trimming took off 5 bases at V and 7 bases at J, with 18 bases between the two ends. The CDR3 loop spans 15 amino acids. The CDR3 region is CATSVYRDFGHTQYF. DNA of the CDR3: TGTGCCACCAGTGTATATCGGGACTTTGGGCATACGCAGTATTTT.

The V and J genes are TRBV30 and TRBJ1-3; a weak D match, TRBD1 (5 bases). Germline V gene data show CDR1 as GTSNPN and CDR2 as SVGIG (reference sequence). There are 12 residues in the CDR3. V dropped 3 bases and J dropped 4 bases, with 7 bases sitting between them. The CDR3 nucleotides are TGTGCCTGGAGACCAGGGGGAAACACCATATATTTT. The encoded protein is CAWRPGGNTIYF.

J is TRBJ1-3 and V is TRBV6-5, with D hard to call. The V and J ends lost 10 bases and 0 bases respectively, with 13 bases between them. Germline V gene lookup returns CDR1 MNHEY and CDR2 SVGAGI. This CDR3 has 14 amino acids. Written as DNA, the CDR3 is TGTGCCACCGGGGATGGGTACTCTGGAAACACCATATATTTT. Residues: CATGDGYSGNTIYF.

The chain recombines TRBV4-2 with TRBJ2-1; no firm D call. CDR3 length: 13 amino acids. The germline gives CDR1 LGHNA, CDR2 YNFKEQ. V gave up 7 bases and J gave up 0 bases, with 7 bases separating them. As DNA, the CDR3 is TGTGCCAGCACCACGGGCTCCTACAATGAGCAGTTCTTC. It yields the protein CASTTGSYNEQFF.

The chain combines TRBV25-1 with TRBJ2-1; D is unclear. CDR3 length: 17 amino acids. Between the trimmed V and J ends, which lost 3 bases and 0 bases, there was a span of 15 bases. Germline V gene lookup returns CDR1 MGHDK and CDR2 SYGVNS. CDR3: CASSDYGGDTSYNEQFF. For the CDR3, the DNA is TGTGCCAGCAGTGATTACGGCGGCGATACCTCCTACAATGAGCAGTTCTTC. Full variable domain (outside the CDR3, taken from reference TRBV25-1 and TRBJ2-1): EADIYQTPRYLVIGTGKKITLECSQTMGHDKMYWYQQDPGMELHLIHYSYGVNSTEKGDLSSESTVSRIRTEHFPLTLESARPSHTSQYLCASSDYGGDTSYNEQFFGPGTRLTVL.

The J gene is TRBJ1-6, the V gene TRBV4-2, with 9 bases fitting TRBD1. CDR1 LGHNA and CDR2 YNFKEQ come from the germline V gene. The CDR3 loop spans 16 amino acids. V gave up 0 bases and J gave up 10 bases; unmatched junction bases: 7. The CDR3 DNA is TGTGCCAGCAGCCAAGAAGGCCGGGACAGGGAATCACCCCTCCACTTT. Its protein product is CASSQEGRDRESPLHF.

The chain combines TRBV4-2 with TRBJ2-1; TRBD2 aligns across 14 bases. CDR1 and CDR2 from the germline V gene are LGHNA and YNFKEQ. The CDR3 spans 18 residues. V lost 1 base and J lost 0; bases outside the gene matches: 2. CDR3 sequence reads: CASSQGTSGRYSYNEQFF. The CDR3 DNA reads TGTGCCAGCAGCCAAGGGACTAGCGGGAGGTACTCCTACAATGAGCAGTTCTTC.

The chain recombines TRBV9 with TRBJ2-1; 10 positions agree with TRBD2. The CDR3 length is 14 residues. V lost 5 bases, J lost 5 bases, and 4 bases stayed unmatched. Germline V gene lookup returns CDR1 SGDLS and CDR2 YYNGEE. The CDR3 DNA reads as TGTGCCAGCAGTAGCGGGGGGATAGACAATGAGCAGTTCTTC. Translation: CASSSGGIDNEQFF.

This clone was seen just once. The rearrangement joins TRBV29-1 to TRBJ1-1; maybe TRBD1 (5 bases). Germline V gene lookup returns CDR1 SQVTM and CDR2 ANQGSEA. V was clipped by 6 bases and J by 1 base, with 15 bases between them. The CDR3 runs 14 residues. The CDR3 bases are TGCAGCGTAAAGCAGGGTAATGCGAACACTGAAGCTTTCTTT. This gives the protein CSVKQGNANTEAFF.

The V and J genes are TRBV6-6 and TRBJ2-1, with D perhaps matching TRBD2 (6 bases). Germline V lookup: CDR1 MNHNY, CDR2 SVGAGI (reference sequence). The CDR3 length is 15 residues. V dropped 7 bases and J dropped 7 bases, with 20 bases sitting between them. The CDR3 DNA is TGTGCCAGCATCACCCGTGCGGGGACTCCAAATGAGCAGTTCTTC. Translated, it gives CASITRAGTPNEQFF.

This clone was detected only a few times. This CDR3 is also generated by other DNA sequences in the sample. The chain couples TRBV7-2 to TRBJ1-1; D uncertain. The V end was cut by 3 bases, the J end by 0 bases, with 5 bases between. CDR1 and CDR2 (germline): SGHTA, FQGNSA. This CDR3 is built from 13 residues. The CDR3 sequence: CASSFSVNTEAFF. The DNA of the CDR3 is TGTGCCAGCAGCTTTTCCGTGAACACTGAAGCTTTCTTT.

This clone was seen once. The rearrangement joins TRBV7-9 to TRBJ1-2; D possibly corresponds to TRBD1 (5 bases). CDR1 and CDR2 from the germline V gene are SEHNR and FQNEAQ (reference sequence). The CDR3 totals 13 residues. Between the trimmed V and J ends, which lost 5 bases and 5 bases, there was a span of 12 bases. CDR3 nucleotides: TGTGCCAGCAGCCTTGGGGGAGGGTATGGCTACACCTTC. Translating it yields CASSLGGGYGYTF.

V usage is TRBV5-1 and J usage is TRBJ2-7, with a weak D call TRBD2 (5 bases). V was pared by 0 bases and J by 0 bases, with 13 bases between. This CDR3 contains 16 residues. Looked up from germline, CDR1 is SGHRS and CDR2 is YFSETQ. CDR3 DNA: TGCGCCAGCAGCTTGGGTGCCGGGGTAAGCTCCTACGAGCAGTACTTC. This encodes CASSLGAGVSSYEQYF.

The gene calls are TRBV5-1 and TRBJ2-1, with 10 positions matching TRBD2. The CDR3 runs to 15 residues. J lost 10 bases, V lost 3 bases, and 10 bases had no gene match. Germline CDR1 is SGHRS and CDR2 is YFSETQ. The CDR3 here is CASSSTSGALGEQFF. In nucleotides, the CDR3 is TGCGCCAGCAGCTCAACTAGCGGGGCGCTCGGAGAGCAGTTCTTC.

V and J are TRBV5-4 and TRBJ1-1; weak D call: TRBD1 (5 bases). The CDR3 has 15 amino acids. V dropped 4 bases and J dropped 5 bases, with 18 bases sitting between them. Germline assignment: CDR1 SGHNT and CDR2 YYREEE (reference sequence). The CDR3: CASSPRGGGETEAFF. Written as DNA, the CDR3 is TGTGCCAGCAGCCCCCGGGGTGGGGGGGAAACTGAAGCTTTCTTT.

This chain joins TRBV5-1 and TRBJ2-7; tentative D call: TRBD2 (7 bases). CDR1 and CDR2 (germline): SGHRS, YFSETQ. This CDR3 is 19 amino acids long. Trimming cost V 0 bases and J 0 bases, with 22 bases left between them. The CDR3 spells CASSLEGEGREKISYEQYF. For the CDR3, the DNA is TGCGCCAGCAGCTTGGAGGGGGAGGGGAGGGAGAAAATCTCCTACGAGCAGTACTTC. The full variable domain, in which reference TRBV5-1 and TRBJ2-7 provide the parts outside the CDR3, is KAGVTQTPRYLIKTRGQQVTLSCSPISGHRSVSWYQQTPGQGLQFLFEYFSETQRNKGNFPGRFSGRQFSNSRSEMNVSTLELGDSALYLCASSLEGEGREKISYEQYFGPGTRLTVT.

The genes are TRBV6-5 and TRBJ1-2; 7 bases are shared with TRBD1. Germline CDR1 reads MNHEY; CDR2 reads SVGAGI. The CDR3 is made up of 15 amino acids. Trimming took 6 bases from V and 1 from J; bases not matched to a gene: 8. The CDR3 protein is CASSVPRDSNYGYTF. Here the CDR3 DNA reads TGTGCCAGCAGCGTCCCCCGGGACAGTAACTATGGCTACACCTTC.

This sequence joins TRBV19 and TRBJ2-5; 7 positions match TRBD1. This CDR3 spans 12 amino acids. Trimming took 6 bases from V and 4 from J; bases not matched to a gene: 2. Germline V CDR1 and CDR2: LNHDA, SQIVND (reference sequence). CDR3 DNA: TGTGCCAGTAGCCGACAGGGAGAGACCCAGTACTTC. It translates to CASSRQGETQYF.

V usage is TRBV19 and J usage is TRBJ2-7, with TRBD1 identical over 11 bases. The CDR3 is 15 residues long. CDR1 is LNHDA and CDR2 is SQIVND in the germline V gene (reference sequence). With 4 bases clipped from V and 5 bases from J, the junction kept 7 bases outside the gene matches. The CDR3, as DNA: TGTGCCAGTAGTACCTCCGGGGACAGGGGGAACGAGCAGTACTTC. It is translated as CASSTSGDRGNEQYF.